This entry is about one TCR beta chain. Its antigen remains unknown. The source of the sample is a study of T cell responses to AZD1222 COVID-19 vaccine. Clones were sequenced by immunoSEQ multiplex PCR, and TCRdb holds only the in-frame ones, with some missing. The data show about 200,000 clones, approximately 92% seen once. Germline CDR1 reads MNHEY; CDR2 reads SMNVEV (reference sequence). Trimming cost V 3 bases and J 8 bases, with 13 bases left between them. The CDR3 runs to 13 residues. Study findings and constraints: Without day 14 samples, only post-peak T cell repertoires were studied.

Material: peripheral blood, obtained on day 0 of AZD1222 vaccination. The V and J genes are TRBV27 and TRBJ1-2, with D perhaps matching TRBD1 (6 bases). The TCR was taken from an adult in good health. The CDR3 coding sequence is TGTGCCAGCAGTTTGTTGGACAGAACCGGCTACACCTTC. Its protein is CASSLLDRTGYTF.